The present TCR beta chain was sequenced within a study of T cell responses to AZD1222 COVID-19 vaccine. Study conclusions and caveats: CD4 TCRs covered the whole spike, strongest at regions 160-218 and 743-854. Just a handful of AZD1222 recipients were seropositive at baseline.

From germline, CDR1 is MNHNS and CDR2 SASEGT. This CDR3 contains 15 residues. Trimming removed 3 bases at V and 7 bases at J, with 15 bases between. About this clone itself: Antigen: not known.

Produced via immunoSEQ multiplex PCR; TCRdb's table is partial and in-frame only. Of roughly 140,000 clones listed, around 88% are singletons. The source is an adult in good health. Sequencing used peripheral blood, obtained on day 0 of MenACWY control vaccination. The chain combines TRBV6-1 with TRBJ1-4, with a possible D match to TRBD1 (6 bases). CDR3: CASSEEGGGVEKLFF. CDR3 nucleotides: TGTGCCAGCAGTGAGGAAGGGGGTGGTGTTGAAAAACTGTTTTTT.